This T cell receptor (beta chain) is drawn from a study of control samples from healthy donors and cancer patients. TCRdb's copy holds only in-frame clones and misses some; the assay was immunoSEQ multiplex PCR. Of 150,000 to 200,000 clones in the sample, 90% were seen once. Germline V gives CDR1 MNHNS, CDR2 SASEGT. The CDR3 is 12 residues long. V was pared by 2 bases and J by 7 bases, with 8 bases between. The chain links TRBV6-1 to TRBJ1-2; D is undetermined. The sequencing input was blood. The origin of this receptor is a woman aged 45 to 65 in good health. The chain's CDR3 is CASSEYGPGYTF. DNA of the CDR3: TGTGCCAGCAGTGAATATGGGCCTGGCTACACCTTC.